The clone carrying this TCR beta chain was recorded once. The CDR3 loop spans 14 amino acids. Germline V gene sequence: CDR1 MNHEY, CDR2 SVGAGI. Trimming shortened V by 5 bases and J by 5 bases, and 16 bases separated the two germline ends. The data derive from a study of long-term antiretroviral therapy in people with HIV. Survey level was the resolution at which the v3.0 immunoSEQ assay ran. Sequencing efforts were directed toward about 35,000-55,000 T-cell genomes per sample. Clones were read by immunoSEQ multiplex PCR, and TCRdb kept only the in-frame ones, dropping some. The sample has about 36,000 clones; less than 85% are singletons.

The sequenced sample was unsorted PBMCs, obtained 3.4 years after starting antiretroviral therapy. The sequence was collected from a man aged 25 to 40 with HIV. The chain recombines TRBV6-5 with TRBJ2-7; D tentatively fits TRBD1 or TRBD2 (5 bases each). The CDR3 here is CASSSEGSWNEQYF. CDR3 coding DNA: TGTGCCAGCAGTAGCGAGGGGAGTTGGAACGAGCAGTACTTC.